The present entry profiles one TCR beta chain with its context. Its matching antigen is unknown. The CDR3 has 16 amino acids. V lost 8 bases, J lost 7 bases, and 15 bases stayed unmatched. The V gene's germline CDR1 is MNHEY and CDR2 SMNVEV (reference sequence). The data were taken from a study of T-cell memory formation after mild COVID-19. Study-level background: Clusters were largely donor specific. Study-level points and caveats: Contracting clones, day 15 to 85, had balanced CD4/CD8, and later expanders favored CD4+.

MiXCR, applied by TCRdb to the 5' RACE reads, yields one record per CDR3 protein. Of 350,000 to 450,000 distinct CDR3 sequences in the sample, about 24% were seen once. Source material: PBMCs or a T cell subset sorted from them (not recorded which). The sequence derives from an adult woman who had mild COVID-19 (a few samples of this study predate the infection). Cell type and time point are not known. The genes are TRBV27 and TRBJ1-4; the match to TRBD1 covers 8 bases. The CDR3 DNA follows: TGTGCCAGCGGATTCGCCGCCGGGACAGGACGTGAAAAACTGTTTTTT. It codes for CASGFAAGTGREKLFF.